The entry that follows covers one T cell receptor (beta chain) sequence. Its antigen remains unidentified. The data originate from a study of T cells in localized non-small cell lung cancer. Germline V CDR1 and CDR2: SGDLS, YYNGEE. The CDR3 is made up of 13 amino acids. J was trimmed by 5 bases and V by 7 bases; bases with no gene match: 3. This table comes from immunoSEQ multiplex PCR, and its TCRdb copy is limited to in-frame clones, with some not included. The top ten hold roughly 13% of the sample, which has about 72,000 clones, about four fifths seen once. General observations from the study: Median detection of top 100 tumor clones in adjacent lung was about 52 clones. T cell clonality was highest in uninvolved adjacent lung, above tumor. Longer overall survival associated with higher blood T cell density; shorter survival with higher adjacent-lung clonality.

This rearrangement joins TRBV9 to TRBJ2-1; TRBD2 agrees at 10 bases. The sequencing here drew on peripheral blood, taken before any cancer treatment. The TCR comes from an older female donor with stage I lung adenocarcinoma. The CDR3 region is CASGTSDNNEQFF. The CDR3 DNA is TGTGCCAGCGGGACTAGCGACAACAATGAGCAGTTCTTC.